This T cell receptor (beta chain) was sequenced for a study of cytomegalovirus exposure and HLA in healthy donors. The PCR made use of 60 Vbeta and 13 Jbeta primers. The repertoire was sequenced with immunoSEQ multiplex PCR; TCRdb's copy has only in-frame clones and lacks some. This table has 210,000 or so clones, over 60% appearing once. Remarks on this clone: Antigen: not known.

Whole-study results and caveats: Listed as cytomegalovirus-associated were about 160 TCR beta chains. Among the CMV-associated chains, a few were confirmed in vitro as specific for CMV antigens. A later analysis found that most CMV-associated TCR beta chains appeared HLA-restricted. A later analysis linked some 18,000 TCR beta sequences to HLA alleles at 0.05 false discovery rate.

V gave up 0 bases and J gave up 5 bases, with 10 bases separating them. The length of the CDR3 is 14 residues. Germline V gives CDR1 SNHLY, CDR2 FYNNEI. The sequencing sample was made of PBMCs. The gene calls are TRBV2 and TRBJ2-5; perhaps TRBD2 as D (6 bases). The sequence came from a man between 35 and 55 years old in good health and CMV-seronegative. The CDR3 loop reads CASSEASGTETQYF. The CDR3 nucleotides read TGTGCCAGCAGTGAAGCTAGCGGAACGGAGACCCAGTACTTC.